One and the same sample provided the 15 T cell receptor beta chains below, sequenced in a study of T cell repertoires in cytomegalovirus infection. TCRdb processed the reads anew with MiXCR; each CDR3 protein has one entry. The sample has roughly 320,000 distinct CDR3 sequences; around a tenth are singletons. Sequencing used PBMCs. The receptors were sampled from a human donor in good health (CMV status not recorded). Some clones in this sample may be carry-over from other donors' samples.

This clonotype was seen ten or more times. The gene calls are TRBV6-8 and TRBJ2-6; no clear D. The CDR3 consists of 18 residues. With 2 bases removed from V and 4 bases from J, the gap between germline ends came to 18 bases. Germline V lookup: CDR1 MNHGY, CDR2 SAAAGT. The CDR3 here is CASSYRVNAISGANVLTF. The DNA of the CDR3 is TGTGCCAGCAGTTACCGTGTCAACGCGATTTCAGGGGCCAACGTCCTGACTTTC.

This clonotype was counted ten times or more. V and J are TRBV7-2 and TRBJ1-2; D remains ambiguous. Trimming cost V 5 bases and J 6 bases, with 13 bases left between them. Germline CDR1 reads SGHTA; CDR2 reads FQGNSA. There are 13 residues in the CDR3. The CDR3 is CASSGGRVHGYTF. The CDR3 DNA reads TGTGCCAGCAGCGGTGGAAGGGTACATGGCTACACCTTC.

This clonotype showed up just a few times. The rearrangement links TRBV4-3 to TRBJ2-2, with D maybe TRBD2 (6 bases). The CDR3 spans 16 residues. Germline V gene lookup returns CDR1 LGHNA and CDR2 YSLEER. Trimming removed 3 bases at V and 4 bases at J, with 15 bases between. The CDR3 DNA is TGCGCCAGCAGCCAGGTGGGAGCGCGGGGCACCGGGGAGCTGTTTTTT. This translates into CASSQVGARGTGELFF.

This clonotype was detected ten times or more. The rearrangement links TRBV6-5 to TRBJ2-7; TRBD1 agrees at 8 bases. V dropped 0 bases and J dropped 7; count of bases not matched to a gene: 2. Germline V CDR1 and CDR2: MNHEY, SVGAGI. The CDR3 loop spans 13 amino acids. The DNA of the CDR3 is TGTGCCAGCAGTTACTCGGACAGGGAGGAGCAGTACTTC. Protein: CASSYSDREEQYF.

The rearrangement links TRBV27 to TRBJ2-7, with 11 bases matching TRBD1. The J segment lost 6 bases and the V segment lost 2 bases, leaving 3 bases of the junction unmatched. The germline CDR1 and CDR2 sequences are MNHEY and SMNVEV (reference sequence). The CDR3 spans 14 residues. CDR3 loop: CASSLGQGAAEQYF. CDR3 bases: TGTGCCAGCAGTTTAGGACAGGGGGCTGCCGAGCAGTACTTC.

This clonotype has a handful of counts. The chain combines TRBV24-1 with TRBJ1-2; D may be TRBD1 (5 bases). The V and J ends lost 4 bases and 6 bases respectively, with 8 bases between them. CDR1 and CDR2 from the germline V gene are KGHDR and SFDVKD. The CDR3 runs 12 residues. The CDR3 here is CATSDRDHGYTF. The DNA for the CDR3 is TGTGCCACCAGTGACAGGGACCATGGCTACACCTTC.

CDR3 DNA: TGTGCCATCAGCCAGAGGGGTAGTGGGCAGGGGAGCGCTGAAGCTTTCTTT. Translating gives CAISQRGSGQGSAEAFF. V and J are TRBV10-3 and TRBJ1-1; TRBD1 is a possible D gene (6 bases). The germline gives CDR1 ENHRY, CDR2 SYGVKD. This CDR3 has 17 amino acids. V was trimmed by 6 bases and J by 6 bases, leaving 26 bases between them.

The chain links TRBV19 to TRBJ1-6; no firm D call. Trimming removed 7 bases at V and 7 bases at J, with 11 bases between. The length of the CDR3 is 13 residues. The germline gives CDR1 LNHDA, CDR2 SQIVND (reference sequence). For the CDR3, the DNA is TGTGCCAGTACAGCGGCGGCGAATTCACCCCTCCACTTT. It translates to CASTAAANSPLHF.

This clonotype was seen at least ten times. The DNA of the CDR3 is TGTGCCAGCAGTTCACGACAGGGGACTAGAGCTGAAGCTTTCTTT. Amino acid sequence: CASSSRQGTRAEAFF. This chain uses TRBV28 with TRBJ1-1; TRBD1 matches at 8 bases. Germline assignment: CDR1 MDHEN and CDR2 SYDVKM. Unmatched junction bases numbered 10, after V lost 4 bases and J lost 6 bases. CDR3 length: 15 residues.

This clonotype has only a few counts. The chain uses TRBV29-1 and TRBJ1-2, with a weak D call TRBD1 (5 bases). Between the trimmed V and J ends, which lost 5 bases and 7 bases, there was a span of 14 bases. From germline, CDR1 is SQVTM and CDR2 ANQGSEA. The CDR3 length is 12 residues. In nucleotides, the CDR3 is TGCAGCGTTTCGGAGGGGCGGAGTGGCTACACCTTC. As protein: CSVSEGRSGYTF.

In its sample, this clonotype was seen a few times. The chain couples TRBV2 to TRBJ2-7; maybe TRBD2 (6 bases). V lost 6 bases and J lost 3, with 15 bases in between. The CDR3 is made up of 14 amino acids. Per the germline V gene, CDR1 is SNHLY and CDR2 is FYNNEI. The CDR3 DNA is TGTGCCAGCAGAATGATCCGGGACTTCTACGAGCAGTACTTC. This sequence encodes CASRMIRDFYEQYF.

This clonotype was recorded many times. As DNA, the CDR3 is TGTGCCAGCAGCCAGGGACGCCGGGGGAGCAATCAGCCCCAGCATTTT. Its translation: CASSQGRRGSNQPQHF. This chain links TRBV12-3 or TRBV12-4 with TRBJ1-5, with D perhaps TRBD1 (5 bases). V was pared by 6 bases and J by 1 base, with 16 bases between. This CDR3 is built from 16 residues.

This clonotype has only a few counts. V usage is TRBV7-3 and J usage is TRBJ1-6; D gene unclear. The germline gives CDR1 SGHTA, CDR2 FQGTGA. The CDR3 has 13 residues. Trimming removed 2 bases at V and 12 bases at J, with 11 bases between. CDR3 DNA sequence: TGTGCCAGCAGCTTAGGGGAAGTGGGACCCCTCCACTTT. Translation gives CASSLGEVGPLHF.

In this sample, this clonotype turned up many times. The V gene is TRBV7-3, the J gene TRBJ2-2, with 9 bases identical to TRBD2. The CDR3 contains 16 residues. V lost 2 bases, J lost 6 bases, and 7 bases stayed unmatched. The germline V gene encodes CDR1 SGHTA and CDR2 FQGTGA. Here the CDR3 reads CASSLFAGLAPGELFF. CDR3 nucleotide sequence: TGTGCCAGCAGCTTATTCGCGGGACTAGCCCCCGGGGAGCTGTTTTTT.

The chain links TRBV20-1 to TRBJ2-1; no firm D call. V shed 0 bases and J shed 8 bases, with 17 bases lying between them. The V gene's germline CDR1 is DFQATT and CDR2 SNEGSKA (reference sequence). The CDR3 sequence is 15 residues long. CDR3 nucleotide sequence: TGCAGTGCTAGAGATAGTGGCAAACTTGGATATGAGCAGTTCTTC. Translation: CSARDSGKLGYEQFF.